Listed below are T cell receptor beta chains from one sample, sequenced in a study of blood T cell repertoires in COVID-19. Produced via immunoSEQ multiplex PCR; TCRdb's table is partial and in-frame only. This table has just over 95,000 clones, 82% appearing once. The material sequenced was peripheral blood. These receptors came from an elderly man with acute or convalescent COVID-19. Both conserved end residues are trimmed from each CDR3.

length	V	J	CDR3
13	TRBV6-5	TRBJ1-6	ASSRQGGRNSPLH
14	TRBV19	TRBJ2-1	ASKNTPNLASNEQF
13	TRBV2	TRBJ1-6	ASSVRELYNSPLH
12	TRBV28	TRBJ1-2	ASSGPDRVYGYT
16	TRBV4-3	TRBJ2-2	ASSPGLAGGPDTGELF
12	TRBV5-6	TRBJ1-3	ASRVFGPGNTIY
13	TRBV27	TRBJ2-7	ASSRRPGQGYEQY
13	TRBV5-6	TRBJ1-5	ASSSAGKANQPQH
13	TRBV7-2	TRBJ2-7	ASRRPGQGIVEQY
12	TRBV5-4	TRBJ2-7	ASSLGTGGIEQY
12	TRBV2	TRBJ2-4	ASLRGLAKNIQY
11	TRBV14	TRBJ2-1	ASSLFRNNEQF
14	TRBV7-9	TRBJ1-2	ASSPTGLVANYGYT
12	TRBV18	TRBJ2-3	ASSPKGTSDTQY
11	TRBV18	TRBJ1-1	ASSGLEILGTF
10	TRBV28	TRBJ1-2	ASSDGGRGYT
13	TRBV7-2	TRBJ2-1	ASSLSAGKYNEQF
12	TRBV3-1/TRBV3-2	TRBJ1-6	ASSQVGGRSPLH
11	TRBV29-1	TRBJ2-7	SARDREGNEQY
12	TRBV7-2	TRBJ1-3	ASSPDISSGTIY
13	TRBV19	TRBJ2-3	ASSIRGGGKDTQY
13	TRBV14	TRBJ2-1	ASSQGQGRRNEQF
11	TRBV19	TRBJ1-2	ASSMQGAPGYT
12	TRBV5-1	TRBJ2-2	ASSLQVLTGELF
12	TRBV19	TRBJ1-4	ASRGTGKQEKLF
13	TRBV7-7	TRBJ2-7	ASSTQRGASYEQY
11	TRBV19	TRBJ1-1	ASSSDRVTEAF
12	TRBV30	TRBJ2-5	ASGGSGRGETQY
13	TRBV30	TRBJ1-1	AWSGRAIMNTEAF
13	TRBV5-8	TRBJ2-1	ASSANNGPYNEQF
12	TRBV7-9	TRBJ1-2	ASSAETASYGYT
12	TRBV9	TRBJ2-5	ASSPGWAKETQY